The T cell receptor (beta chain) under discussion was sequenced for a study of breast tumors, draining lymph nodes, adjacent tissues. Of note for this clonotype: Its target is unknown.

Study-wide results and limits: Compared with lymph nodes, tumors were less diverse; compared with nontumor tissue, more.

TCRdb re-called the multiplex PCR reads with MiXCR, one entry per CDR3 protein. Here the sample spans 45,000 to 60,000 distinct CDR3 sequences, roughly 24% being singletons. The CDR3 extends over 16 amino acids. J was trimmed by 7 bases and V by 0 bases; bases with no gene match: 10. Germline assignment: CDR1 SGDLS and CDR2 YYNGEE. The receptor's source is a female donor with breast cancer. Some clones in this sample may be carry-over from other donors' samples. Specimen: breast tumor tissue. The rearrangement uses TRBV9 and TRBJ2-4, with 7 bases fitting TRBD1. CDR3 nucleotides: TGTGCCAGCAGCGTAGAAGGAACCACAGGGGTTAACATTCAGTACTTC. It encodes CASSVEGTTGVNIQYF. The full variable domain, its missing parts supplied by reference TRBV9 and TRBJ2-4, is DSGVTQTPKHLITATGQRVTLRCSPRSGDLSVYWYQQSLDQGLQFLIQYYNGEERAKGNILERFSAQQFPDLHSELNLSSLELGDSALYFCASSVEGTTGVNIQYFGAGTRLSVL.